These 20 T cell receptor beta chains were sequenced from one sample in a study of T-cell reconstitution after alpha-beta-depleted transplantation in children (dated by TCRdb to the mid-2010s). Libraries were built with PCR. TCRdb shows the sequencer as Illumina HiSeq 2500. TCR libraries were prepared with molecular barcoding, using unique molecular identifiers to normalize TCRbeta repertoire quantification. The raw public reads went through TCRdb reprocessing: fastp at Q25, MiXCR clone calling, in-frame beta chains kept. Rows with a matching CDR3 protein are joined into one entry that keeps the most common DNA and genes. The sample table contains a few hundred thousand distinct CDR3 sequences; only one count was recorded for 27% of them. 35% to 40% of the sample is held by the ten biggest clonotypes. This specimen's treatment or condition label, interpreted: allogeneic hematopoietic cell transplantation with graft depleted of TCRalphabeta T cells and CD19 B cells.

Sequenced material: PBMCs, taken before TCRalphabeta/CD19-depleted stem cell transplant. Receptors were obtained from a boy in the first two years of life with Wiskott-Aldrich syndrome, due to receive a stem cell transplant.

This clonotype was counted only a few times. J is TRBJ2-2 and V is TRBV7-9; the D gene is possibly TRBD1 (5 bases). This CDR3 region has 13 residues. The germline CDR1 and CDR2 sequences are SEHNR and FQNEAQ (reference sequence). Trimming took 6 bases from V and 3 from J, leaving 8 bases between them. The CDR3 nucleotides are TGTGCCAGCAGATCAGGGTACACCGGGGAGCTGTTTTTT. It is translated as CASRSGYTGELFF. Full variable domain (rest looked up from reference TRBV7-9 and TRBJ2-2): DTGVSQNPRHKITKRGQNVTFRCDPISEHNRLYWYRQTLGQGPEFLTYFQNEAQLEKSRLLSDRFSAERPKGSFSTLEIQRTEQGDSAMYLCASRSGYTGELFFGEGSRLTVL.

The genes are TRBV5-5 and TRBJ1-2; 8 nucleotides align to TRBD1. This CDR3 is built from 16 residues. The germline gives CDR1 SGHKS, CDR2 YYEKEE (reference sequence). Germline trimming cut 2 bases from V and 0 bases from J; bases unmatched to any gene: 6. The CDR3 nucleotides read TGTGCCAGCAGCTTCAGGGACAGGTTAGCTAACTATGGCTACACCTTC. It is translated as CASSFRDRLANYGYTF.

There are a few counts of this clonotype. In DNA, the CDR3 is TGCGCCAGCAGCTTCTCCGAAGGACTAGCGGGACCCTACGAGCAGTACTTC. The encoded protein is CASSFSEGLAGPYEQYF. V and J are TRBV5-1 and TRBJ2-7, with 12 bases aligning to TRBD2. Germline lookup yields CDR1 SGHRS and CDR2 YFSETQ. The CDR3 totals 17 residues. The V segment lost 2 bases and the J segment 2 bases; nucleotides outside the gene matches: 8.

This chain links TRBV20-1 with TRBJ1-1; D not resolved. Germline CDR1 is DFQATT and CDR2 is SNEGSKA (reference sequence). The CDR3 loop spans 13 amino acids. V lost 1 base and J 0 bases, leaving 6 bases between the germline ends. CDR3 loop: CSARGYLNTEAFF. In nucleotides, the CDR3 is TGCAGTGCTAGAGGTTACCTGAACACTGAAGCTTTCTTT.

The chain combines TRBV24-1 with TRBJ2-1; 9 bases match TRBD1. Germline CDR1 and CDR2: KGHDR and SFDVKD. The CDR3 sequence is 20 residues long. After removal of 4 bases from V and 8 bases from J, the junction contained 23 bases not matched to a gene. The CDR3 nucleotides are TGTGCCACCAGTGACCGGCCGTGGGGACAGGGATATAACCTCCTGGATGAGCAGTTCTTC. As protein: CATSDRPWGQGYNLLDEQFF.

The chain has TRBV5-6 and TRBJ2-3; TRBD1 is a possible D gene (7 bases). The germline V gene encodes CDR1 SGHDT and CDR2 YYEEEE. This CDR3 comprises 15 residues. V was cut by 4 bases and J by 0 bases, with 12 bases left in between. CDR3: CASSPQGGSTDTQYF. The DNA for the CDR3 is TGTGCCAGCAGCCCCCAGGGGGGTAGCACAGATACGCAGTATTTT.

Turning to this clonotype: The junction and the germline gene differ at one end; a read error may be behind it. V is TRBV6-5 and J is TRBJ2-5, with no clear D. This CDR3 spans 13 amino acids. Germline V gives CDR1 MNHEY, CDR2 SVGAGI. The CDR3, as DNA: TGTGCCAGCAGTTATCGTTTACAAGAGTCCCAGTACTTC. Protein: CASSYRLQESQYF.

J is TRBJ2-7 and V is TRBV12-3 or TRBV12-4; 10 nucleotides agree with TRBD2. V was clipped by 5 bases and J by 7 bases; unmatched bases: 14. The CDR3 is made up of 16 amino acids. The CDR3 region has the DNA TGTGCCAGCAGTCCGAGGGTAGCTAGCGGGAGAGGTGAGCAGTACTTC. Amino acid sequence: CASSPRVASGRGEQYF.

The sample holds a few counts of this clonotype. Relative to the germline gene, one junction end is altered; a read error may explain this. The V and J genes are TRBV5-1 and TRBJ2-5; 15 nucleotides match TRBD2. Germline CDR1 is SGHRS and CDR2 is YFSETQ. The CDR3 extends over 16 amino acids. The chain's CDR3 is CASSTGLAGGQETQYF. CDR3 nucleotides: TGTGCCAGCAGTACAGGACTAGCGGGAGGGCAAGAGACCCAGTACTTC. Variable domain in full (rest from reference TRBV5-1 and TRBJ2-5): KAGVTQTPRYLIKTRGQQVTLSCSPISGHRSVSWYQQTPGQGLQFLFEYFSETQRNKGNFPGRFSGRQFSNSRSEMNVSTLELGDSALYLCASSTGLAGGQETQYFGPGTRLLVL.

This clonotype was counted between two and nine times. The chain carries TRBV29-1 and TRBJ2-1; the D is unclear. Trimming left V 7 bases short and J 4 bases short, with 17 bases between. This CDR3 spans 14 amino acids. CDR1 is SQVTM and CDR2 is ANQGSEA in the germline V gene. CDR3 sequence reads: CSAFRPSSYNEQFF. Here the CDR3 DNA reads TGCAGCGCGTTTCGACCCAGTTCTTACAATGAGCAGTTCTTC.

To note about this clonotype: A single base separates this from a much larger clone, so it may be a read error. The V and J genes are TRBV5-1 and TRBJ2-5, with D uncertain. The end of the DNA is better explained by TRBJ2-1, so the J call may be wrong. The CDR3 is 14 amino acids. CDR1 and CDR2 (germline): SGHRS, YFSETQ. CDR3 bases: TGCGCCAGCAGCTTGGACAGCTCCCACAATGAGCAGTTCTTC. Translation: CASSLDSSHNEQFF.

The gene calls are TRBV4-2 and TRBJ2-5; tentative D call: TRBD2 (6 bases). Germline CDR1 and CDR2: LGHNA and YNFKEQ. This CDR3 has 14 amino acids. Trimming took 3 bases from V and 3 from J, leaving 11 bases between them. CDR3 amino acids: CASSQAPGEETQYF. The CDR3 DNA reads TGTGCCAGCAGCCAGGCCCCGGGGGAAGAGACCCAGTACTTC.

The genes are TRBV20-1 and TRBJ2-1; D possibly corresponds to TRBD2 (6 bases). Trimming pared 5 bases from V and 2 bases from J, leaving 13 bases between. CDR1 and CDR2 (germline): DFQATT, SNEGSKA (reference sequence). This CDR3 contains 14 residues. The CDR3 reads CSAPTSLAYNEQFF. DNA for the CDR3: TGCAGTGCTCCGACTAGTTTAGCCTACAATGAGCAGTTCTTC.

V gene TRBV20-1 combines with J gene TRBJ2-3; unclear D gene. Germline CDR1 and CDR2: DFQATT and SNEGSKA (reference sequence). This CDR3 spans 13 amino acids. V lost 3 bases and J 2 bases, leaving 9 bases between the germline ends. CDR3 amino acids: CSAREPNTDTQYF. Written as DNA, the CDR3 is TGCAGTGCTAGGGAGCCGAACACAGATACGCAGTATTTT.

On this clonotype itself: An end of the junction does not agree with germline; a read error may underlie this. V gene TRBV7-9 combines with J gene TRBJ1-2, with D uncertain. The CDR3 totals 13 residues. The V gene's germline CDR1 is SEHNR and CDR2 FQNEAQ (reference sequence). CDR3 nucleotide sequence: TGTGCCAGCAGCTTGGAAGCTAACTATGGCGACACCTTC. It codes for CASSLEANYGDTF.

For the CDR3, the DNA is TGTGCCAGCAGCTCGGTGGGCTTCAAGACTGGGAACACTGAAGCTTTCTTT. This gives the protein CASSSVGFKTGNTEAFF. The chain links TRBV7-9 to TRBJ1-1; D is uncertain. Trimming stripped 4 bases from V and 1 base from J, with 19 bases between. The CDR3 is 17 amino acids. Per the germline V gene, CDR1 is SEHNR and CDR2 is FQNEAQ (reference sequence).

This chain links TRBV5-1 with TRBJ2-3; 11 bases are shared with TRBD2. The junction had 5 bases not matched to a gene; V was cut back by 1 base and J by 7 bases. Looked up from germline, CDR1 is SGHRS and CDR2 is YFSETQ. The CDR3 contains 15 residues. The CDR3 DNA reads TGCGCCAGCAGCTTGACTAGCGGGAGTTCGTATACGCAGTATTTT. It codes for CASSLTSGSSYTQYF.

The V call is TRBV27, the J call TRBJ2-2; a weak D match, TRBD2 (6 bases). Germline V gene data show CDR1 as MNHEY and CDR2 as SMNVEV (reference sequence). This CDR3 contains 17 residues. V lost 5 bases and J 4 bases, leaving 20 bases between the germline ends. This CDR3 reads CASSPLGRPRGTGELFF. The CDR3 nucleotides read TGTGCCAGCAGTCCGCTTGGGAGGCCTAGAGGCACCGGGGAGCTGTTTTTT.

V usage is TRBV15 and J usage is TRBJ2-4; D call uncertain. CDR3 length equals 14 residues. CDR1 and CDR2 (germline): LNHNV, YYDKDF (reference sequence). Trimming took 3 bases from V and 3 from J, leaving 9 bases between them. The CDR3 here is CATSSIRIKNIQYF. In nucleotides, the CDR3 is TGTGCCACCAGCAGTATTAGGATCAAAAACATTCAGTACTTC.

V gene TRBV6-6 combines with J gene TRBJ2-3, with 9 bases matching TRBD1. CDR1 and CDR2 (germline): MNHNY, SVGAGI (reference sequence). This CDR3 is built from 13 residues. V shed 5 bases, J shed 14 bases, and the junction held 11 bases outside the gene matches. The chain's CDR3 is CASSPKAGTGPYF. DNA for the CDR3: TGTGCCAGCAGTCCTAAGGCCGGGACAGGGCCGTATTTT.